The present T cell receptor (beta chain) was sequenced within a study of blood T cell repertoires in COVID-19. From germline, CDR1 is LNHDA and CDR2 SQIVND (reference sequence). Trimming left V 3 bases short and J 0 bases short, with 9 bases between. The CDR3 is made up of 15 amino acids. This table comes from immunoSEQ multiplex PCR, and its TCRdb copy is limited to in-frame clones, with some not included. The sample has around 200,000 clones, about 77% seen once. The sequence came from a woman older than 75 with active or convalescent COVID-19. This chain uses TRBV19 with TRBJ1-5; D call uncertain. The sample comprised peripheral blood. CDR3 nucleotide sequence: TGTGCCAGTAGTATCGACTCGAATAGCAATCAGCCCCAGCATTTT. This sequence encodes CASSIDSNSNQPQHF.